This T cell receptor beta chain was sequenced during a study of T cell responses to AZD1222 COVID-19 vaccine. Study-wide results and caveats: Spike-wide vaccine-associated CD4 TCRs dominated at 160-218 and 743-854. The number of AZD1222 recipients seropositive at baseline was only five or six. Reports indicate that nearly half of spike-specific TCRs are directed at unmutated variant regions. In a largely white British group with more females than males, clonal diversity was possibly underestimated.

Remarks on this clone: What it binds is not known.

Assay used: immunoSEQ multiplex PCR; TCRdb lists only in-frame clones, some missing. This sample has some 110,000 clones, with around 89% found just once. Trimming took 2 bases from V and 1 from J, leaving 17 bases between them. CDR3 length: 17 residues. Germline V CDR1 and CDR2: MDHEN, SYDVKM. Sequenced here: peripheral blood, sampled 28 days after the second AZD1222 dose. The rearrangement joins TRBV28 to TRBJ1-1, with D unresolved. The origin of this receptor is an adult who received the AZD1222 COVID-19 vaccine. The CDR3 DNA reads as TGTGCCAGCAGTTTAAGTGGCGACGGGTATTGGAACACTGAAGCTTTCTTT. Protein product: CASSLSGDGYWNTEAFF.